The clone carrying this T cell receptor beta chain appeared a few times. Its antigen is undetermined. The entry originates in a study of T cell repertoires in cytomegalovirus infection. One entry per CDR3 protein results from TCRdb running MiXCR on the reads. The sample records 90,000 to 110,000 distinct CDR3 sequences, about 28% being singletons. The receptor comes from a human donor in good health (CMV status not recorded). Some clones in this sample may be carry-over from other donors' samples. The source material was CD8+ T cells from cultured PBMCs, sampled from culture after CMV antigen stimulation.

CDR3 DNA sequence: TGCAGTGCTAGAGTGGCTAGCGGGGGGACTAGCACAGATACGCAGTATTTT. It specifies CSARVASGGTSTDTQYF. The chain combines TRBV20-1 with TRBJ2-3; 11 nucleotides line up with TRBD2. The CDR3 consists of 17 residues. After removal of 1 base from V and 0 bases from J, the junction contained 6 bases not matched to a gene. Germline CDR1 DFQATT, CDR2 SNEGSKA (reference sequence).